One and the same sample provided the 29 T cell receptor beta chains below, sequenced in a study of cytomegalovirus exposure and HLA in healthy donors. The PCR ran on 60 Vbeta and 13 Jbeta primers. Libraries were prepared by immunoSEQ multiplex PCR; TCRdb keeps only in-frame clonotypes and omits some of them. This table has a few hundred thousand clones, roughly 70% appearing once. Sequenced: PBMCs. These TCRs come from a female donor in good health and CMV-seronegative.

The chain links TRBV30 to TRBJ2-2, with D possibly matching TRBD1 (8 bases). Looked up from germline, CDR1 is GTSNPN and CDR2 is SVGIG (reference sequence). The CDR3 runs 18 residues. Between the trimmed V and J ends, which lost 2 bases and 1 base, there was a span of 20 bases. The CDR3 DNA follows: TGTGCCTGGAGTCCCAGGGGGCGGGGGATGGGGAACACCGGGGAGCTGTTTTTT. Amino acids: CAWSPRGRGMGNTGELFF.

J is TRBJ1-2 and V is TRBV11-3; D remains unclear. The CDR3 is 12 amino acids. V dropped 0 bases and J dropped 8 bases, with 7 bases sitting between them. The V gene's germline CDR1 is SGHNT and CDR2 YENEEA. DNA of the CDR3: TGTGCCAGCAGCTTAGAGGGGAGCGGCTACACCTTC. Amino acid sequence: CASSLEGSGYTF.

The chain couples TRBV5-1 to TRBJ2-4; 8 nucleotides align to TRBD1. The germline V gene encodes CDR1 SGHRS and CDR2 YFSETQ. V lost 3 bases, J lost 0 bases, and 8 bases stayed unmatched. The CDR3 loop spans 17 amino acids. The CDR3 DNA sequence: TGCGCCAGCAGCTACGTGACAGGGGTTGGAGCCAAAAACATTCAGTACTTC. Translation: CASSYVTGVGAKNIQYF.

The chain uses TRBV7-2 and TRBJ2-5; TRBD2 agrees at 12 bases. The end of the DNA fits TRBJ2-7 better, so the J call may be wrong. In germline, CDR1 is SGHTA, CDR2 FQGNSA. The CDR3 sequence is 15 residues long. The CDR3 reads CASSRGLAGTSEQYF. In DNA, the CDR3 is TGTGCCAGCAGTCGGGGACTAGCGGGTACTTCCGAGCAGTACTTC.

CDR3 protein: CASSKRDTGELFF. The DNA of the CDR3 is TGTGCCAGCAGTAAGCGGGACACCGGGGAGCTGTTTTTT. This chain joins TRBV6-5 and TRBJ2-2, with a weak D call TRBD2 (6 bases). Germline V gene lookup returns CDR1 MNHEY and CDR2 SVGAGI. The CDR3 sequence is 13 residues long. Deletions cut 5 bases from V and 3 bases from J, with 7 bases between.

The chain recombines TRBV9 with TRBJ2-3; tentative D call: TRBD2 (6 bases). Germline V gene lookup returns CDR1 SGDLS and CDR2 YYNGEE. The CDR3 contains 15 residues. Trimming pared 2 bases from V and 4 bases from J, leaving 14 bases between. The CDR3 spells CASSVGTVWADTQYF. The CDR3 nucleotides are TGTGCCAGCAGCGTGGGGACTGTGTGGGCAGATACGCAGTATTTT.

The V and J genes are TRBV19 and TRBJ2-1, with 9 positions matching TRBD2. The germline CDR1 and CDR2 sequences are LNHDA and SQIVND (reference sequence). Germline trimming cut 4 bases from V and 9 bases from J; bases unmatched to any gene: 10. The CDR3 contains 15 residues. CDR3 sequence: CASSTLAGGPVEQFF. The CDR3 DNA reads TGTGCCAGTAGTACCCTCGCGGGAGGGCCCGTTGAGCAGTTCTTC.

On this clone: The junction does not match germline at one end; this may be a read error. J is TRBJ2-6 and V is TRBV10-3; TRBD2 might be the D (5 bases). The germline V gene encodes CDR1 ENHRY and CDR2 SYGVKD. The CDR3 is 14 amino acids. CDR3 loop: CAISDQIGDNVLTF. The CDR3 DNA sequence: TGTGCCATCAGTGACCAGATCGGGGACAACGTCCTGACTTTC.

This clone was recorded a few times. This chain connects TRBV4-1 to TRBJ1-1; D unclear. Deletions cut 0 bases from V and 7 bases from J, with 6 bases between. This CDR3 spans 12 amino acids. Germline assignment: CDR1 MGHRA and CDR2 YSYEKL. CDR3 in DNA: TGCGCCAGCAGCCAAGACACATATGAAGCTTTCTTT. This sequence encodes CASSQDTYEAFF.

The V call is TRBV6-5, the J call TRBJ2-1; 10 nucleotides line up with TRBD2. The trim removed 2 bases at V and 4 bases at J, leaving 5 bases unmatched. The CDR3 spans 16 residues. Germline V gene lookup returns CDR1 MNHEY and CDR2 SVGAGI. This chain's CDR3 is CASSYRGTSVYNEQFF. The DNA of the CDR3 is TGTGCCAGCAGTTACCGGGGGACTAGCGTGTACAATGAGCAGTTCTTC.

This rearrangement joins TRBV10-1 to TRBJ1-6; D unclear. This CDR3 has 13 amino acids. V was shortened by 3 bases and J by 6 bases, with 6 bases between the two germline ends. Germline V gene data show CDR1 as WNHNN and CDR2 as SYGVQD (reference sequence). CDR3 loop: CASSEGGNSPLHF. Here the CDR3 DNA reads TGCGCCAGCAGTGAAGGCGGTAATTCACCCCTCCACTTT.

This chain joins TRBV7-9 and TRBJ2-7; 8 nucleotides line up with TRBD1. V was pared by 9 bases and J by 7 bases, with 11 bases of the junction left unmatched. The CDR3 has 13 amino acids. In germline, CDR1 is SEHNR, CDR2 FQNEAQ (reference sequence). This chain's CDR3 is CASTVGQGREQYF. The DNA of the CDR3 is TGTGCCAGTACCGTAGGACAGGGAAGGGAGCAGTACTTC. Full variable domain (rest looked up from reference TRBV7-9 and TRBJ2-7): DTGVSQNPRHKITKRGQNVTFRCDPISEHNRLYWYRQTLGQGPEFLTYFQNEAQLEKSRLLSDRFSAERPKGSFSTLEIQRTEQGDSAMYLCASTVGQGREQYFGPGTRLTVT.

This chain links TRBV6-5 with TRBJ1-2; D remains unclear. The CDR3 runs 13 residues. CDR1 is MNHEY, CDR2 SVGAGI, per germline. Trimming took 7 bases from V and 0 from J, leaving 9 bases between them. The CDR3: CASTKEANYGYTF. As DNA, the CDR3 is TGTGCCAGCACCAAGGAGGCTAACTATGGCTACACCTTC.

The chain uses TRBV7-8 and TRBJ1-4, with 9 bases lining up with TRBD1. Unmatched junction bases numbered 2, after V lost 2 bases and J lost 7 bases. In germline, CDR1 is SGHVS, CDR2 FQNEAQ. The CDR3 spans 14 residues. The CDR3, as DNA: TGTGCCAGCAGCTTAACAGGGGGCGGTGAAAAACTGTTTTTT. Its translation: CASSLTGGGEKLFF.

In this sample, this clone turned up a few times. The chain employs TRBV7-9 and TRBJ2-2; D is unclear. This CDR3 contains 14 residues. V gave up 5 bases and J gave up 0 bases, with 7 bases separating them. Germline lookup yields CDR1 SEHNR and CDR2 FQNEAQ (reference sequence). CDR3 coding DNA: TGTGCCAGCAGCCGCGCGGCGAACACCGGGGAGCTGTTTTTT. Residues: CASSRAANTGELFF.

This clone has only a few counts. The chain combines TRBV2 with TRBJ2-5; TRBD1 matches 7 bases. The V gene's germline CDR1 is SNHLY and CDR2 FYNNEI. V shed 1 base, J shed 11 bases, and the junction held 10 bases outside the gene matches. The CDR3 consists of 14 residues. The CDR3 DNA is TGTGCCAGCAGTGAAGAAGGGGGCTTGCGAGAGCAGTACTTC. This codes for CASSEEGGLREQYF.

V is TRBV2 and J is TRBJ2-2; D is unclear. Trimming removed 5 bases from V and 6 bases from J, with 16 bases in between. Per the germline V gene, CDR1 is SNHLY and CDR2 is FYNNEI. CDR3 length equals 15 residues. The CDR3 reads CASSQTLRQPGELFF. The CDR3 DNA reads TGTGCCAGCAGTCAGACCCTAAGACAACCCGGGGAGCTGTTTTTT.

The rearrangement uses TRBV4-1 and TRBJ2-6, with a weak D call TRBD1 (6 bases). The CDR3 length is 15 residues. V was trimmed by 6 bases and J by 3 bases, leaving 12 bases between them. The germline gives CDR1 MGHRA, CDR2 YSYEKL. CDR3 sequence reads: CASSETGGGANVLTF. The CDR3 DNA follows: TGCGCCAGCAGTGAGACAGGAGGTGGGGCCAACGTCCTGACTTTC.

This clone has just a few counts. The rearrangement links TRBV6-6 to TRBJ2-7, with D possibly being TRBD1 (6 bases). Germline loops: CDR1 MNHNY, CDR2 SVGAGI (reference sequence). V gave up 0 bases and J gave up 1 base, with 10 bases separating them. CDR3 length: 15 amino acids. The CDR3 DNA follows: TGTGCCAGCAGTTACTCCGGGACACCATCCTACGAGCAGTACTTC. The encoded protein is CASSYSGTPSYEQYF.

The chain employs TRBV7-9 and TRBJ2-1; TRBD1 matches 8 bases. Germline loops: CDR1 SEHNR, CDR2 FQNEAQ (reference sequence). The CDR3 extends over 15 amino acids. V was pared by 4 bases and J by 8 bases, with 10 bases of the junction left unmatched. This chain's CDR3 is CASSSGQGALDEQFF. CDR3 bases: TGTGCCAGCAGCTCAGGGCAGGGGGCTCTCGATGAGCAGTTCTTC.

This clone was picked up a small number of times. The chain couples TRBV7-2 to TRBJ2-1; 11 bases match TRBD2. V shed 4 bases and J 4 bases; nucleotides not matched to a gene: 3. Germline CDR1 SGHTA, CDR2 FQGNSA. The CDR3 length is 15 residues. CDR3 DNA sequence: TGTGCCAGCAGCTGGGGGACTAGCGGATACAATGAGCAGTTCTTC. Translating it yields CASSWGTSGYNEQFF.

The table lists this clone with a few counts. The chain combines TRBV28 with TRBJ1-2; D gene ambiguous. V lost 4 bases and J lost 4, with 7 bases in between. CDR3 length: 12 amino acids. Germline lookup yields CDR1 MDHEN and CDR2 SYDVKM. Here the CDR3 DNA reads TGTGCCAGCAGTTATTTACTCTATGGCTACACCTTC. This sequence encodes CASSYLLYGYTF.

V and J are TRBV19 and TRBJ1-5; 8 positions agree with TRBD1. Germline-derived CDR1 and CDR2 are LNHDA and SQIVND (reference sequence). CDR3 size: 14 residues. V trimming: 8 bases; J trimming: 0 bases; junction bases outside the gene matches: 3. The CDR3 sequence is CASGRGPSNQPQHF. The CDR3 DNA reads as TGTGCCAGTGGCAGGGGGCCTAGCAATCAGCCCCAGCATTTT.

This chain links TRBV6-5 with TRBJ1-5; weak D call: TRBD1 (6 bases). The CDR3 has 15 residues. From germline, CDR1 is MNHEY and CDR2 SVGAGI. V gave up 6 bases and J gave up 4 bases, with 16 bases separating them. The CDR3 bases are TGTGCCAGCAGCCGAACAGGGATTGGGAATCAGCCCCAGCATTTT. Protein product: CASSRTGIGNQPQHF.

A note on this clone: Relative to the germline gene, one junction end is altered; a read error may explain this. The chain couples TRBV7-7 to TRBJ2-5; TRBD1 aligns across 8 bases. The CDR3 sequence is 14 residues long. The germline gives CDR1 SSHAT, CDR2 FNYEAQ (reference sequence). The CDR3 nucleotides read TGTGCTAGCAGCTCCGCAGGGGGCGGTGGGACCCAGTACTTC. As protein: CASSSAGGGGTQYF.

The chain joins TRBV19 to TRBJ2-7, with 10 bases that match TRBD2. The CDR3 is made up of 14 amino acids. With V trimmed by 4 bases and J by 3 bases, 3 bases remained unmatched. Germline CDR1 and CDR2: LNHDA and SQIVND (reference sequence). This chain's CDR3 is CASSSLAGVYEQYF. The CDR3 DNA sequence: TGTGCCAGTAGTAGTCTAGCGGGAGTCTACGAGCAGTACTTC.

The chain joins TRBV21-1 to TRBJ2-2; whether TRBD2, the table's D call, matches the DNA was not checked. TRBV21-1 is marked as a pseudogene. The CDR3 is 16 residues long. The DNA of the CDR3 is TGTGCCAGCAGCAAAGAGGTGGGAGCCGCCACCGGGGAGCTGTTTTTT. It is translated as CASSKEVGAATGELFF.

The rearrangement joins TRBV5-5 to TRBJ2-5; 15 bases are shared with TRBD2. CDR3 length: 16 residues. CDR1 is SGHKS and CDR2 is YYEKEE in the germline V gene (reference sequence). The junction had 5 bases not matched to a gene; V was cut back by 3 bases and J by 5 bases. The CDR3 DNA is TGTGCCAGCAGCTCGGGACTAGCGGGAGGTGGGGAGACCCAGTACTTC. This translates into CASSSGLAGGGETQYF.

CDR3 nucleotides: TGTGCCAGCCCAGGGGGTAAATACGAGCAGTACTTC. It is translated as CASPGGKYEQYF. The V gene is TRBV6-5, the J gene TRBJ2-7; the match to TRBD1 covers 7 bases. Germline CDR1 MNHEY, CDR2 SVGAGI. This CDR3 has 12 residues. V trimming: 8 bases; J trimming: 4 bases; junction bases outside the gene matches: 5.